This T cell receptor (beta chain) was found in a study of immune evolution from preneoplasia to lung adenocarcinoma. Resections took place in Japan or China from about 2013 to 2017. The CDR3 length is 13 residues. The germline gives CDR1 MDHEN, CDR2 SYDVKM. The ends were cut back, 4 bases at V and 4 bases at J, with 10 bases in the middle. This table comes from immunoSEQ multiplex PCR, and its TCRdb copy is limited to in-frame clones, with some not included. This sample has about 15,000 clones, with roughly 80% found just once. What was sequenced was FFPE minimally invasive lung adenocarcinoma tissue. This chain connects TRBV28 to TRBJ1-2, with a tentative D call TRBD1 (6 bases). The clonotype was recovered from a person aged 70 to 85 with lung adenocarcinoma. CDR3 sequence (DNA): TGTGCCAGCAGTTCAGGGACACTCTATGGCTACACCTTC. Its translation is CASSSGTLYGYTF.